This T cell receptor beta chain was observed in a study of cytomegalovirus exposure and HLA in healthy donors. Study-level information: Earlier sequencing of around 190 million T cells yielded around 100 million unique TCR beta sequences. Inside one of the first data releases sat around 80 million unique TCRs taken from HLA-typed donors. Overall study results and limits: Among TCR beta chains, those listed as cytomegalovirus-associated numbered approximately 150.

Germline lookup yields CDR1 SQVTM and CDR2 ANQGSEA. The CDR3 runs to 12 residues. The V end was cut by 8 bases, the J end by 9 bases, with 17 bases between. Regarding donors, all were healthy bone marrow donors. PCR primers comprised 60 Vbeta and 13 Jbeta primers. Profiling relied on immunoSEQ multiplex PCR, and the TCRdb table lists in-frame clones only, not all of them. The data contain about 89,000 clones, about 85% of them singletons. In its sample, this clone was seen a few times. No antigen is known for it. The chain joins TRBV29-1 to TRBJ1-3; D remains unclear. This TCR was recovered from a man between 35 and 55 years old in good health and CMV-seropositive. Material: PBMCs. This chain's CDR3 is CSPPPADSTIYF. The CDR3 region has the DNA TGCAGCCCGCCCCCCGCCGACTCCACCATATATTTT.